This T cell receptor beta chain was identified during a study of shared T cell receptors in the human thymus. Sequencing used immunoSEQ multiplex PCR; TCRdb keeps in-frame clones, though not all of them. The sample includes hundreds of thousands of clones, 70% to 90% of them seen just once. Germline lookup yields CDR1 SGHTA and CDR2 FQGNSA. V lost 1 base to trimming and J lost 5 bases, with 14 bases between them. The CDR3 covers 15 residues. These records were also assigned to another study, of human thymus T cells. In that study: Repertoires from thymus and blood appeared to show biased V and J gene usage. As related research reported, thymic repertoires overlapped highly among unrelated individuals.

This clonotype was obtained from a boy younger than two with a congenital heart defect. The rearrangement joins TRBV7-2 to TRBJ2-5, with TRBD1 as a possible D gene (7 bases). The specimen sequenced was thymocytes. The CDR3 DNA reads as TGTGCCAGCAGCTTAGATGCCAGGGGGAGGGAGACCCAGTACTTC. Its protein product is CASSLDARGRETQYF.